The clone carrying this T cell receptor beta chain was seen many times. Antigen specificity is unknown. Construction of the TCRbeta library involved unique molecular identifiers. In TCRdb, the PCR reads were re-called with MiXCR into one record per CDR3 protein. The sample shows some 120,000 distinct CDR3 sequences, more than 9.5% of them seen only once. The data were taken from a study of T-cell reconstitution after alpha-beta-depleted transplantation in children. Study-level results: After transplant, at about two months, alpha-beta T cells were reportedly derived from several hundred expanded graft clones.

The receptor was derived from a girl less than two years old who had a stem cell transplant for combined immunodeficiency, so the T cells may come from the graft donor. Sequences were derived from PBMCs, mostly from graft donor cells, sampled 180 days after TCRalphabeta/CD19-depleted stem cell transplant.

The CDR3 DNA sequence: TGTGCCACCAGCAGGGGACAGGCCCAAGAGACCCAGTACTTC. Residues: CATSRGQAQETQYF. The V call is TRBV15, the J call TRBJ2-5; the match to TRBD1 covers 8 bases. After removal of 3 bases from V and 1 base from J, the junction contained 1 base not matched to a gene. This CDR3 is 14 amino acids long. Germline lookup yields CDR1 LNHNV and CDR2 YYDKDF (reference sequence).